Following are 6 T cell receptor beta chains from one sample sequenced in a study of cytomegalovirus exposure and HLA in healthy donors. With 60 Vbeta and 13 Jbeta primers, the PCR was carried out. Libraries were prepared by immunoSEQ multiplex PCR; TCRdb keeps only in-frame clonotypes and omits some of them. The sample shows approximately 110,000 clones, over 70% of them seen only once. Sequenced input: PBMCs. These receptor sequences come from a woman in her thirties or forties in good health and CMV-seropositive.

The rearrangement joins TRBV6-5 to TRBJ1-1, with 8 bases lining up with TRBD1. V trimming: 6 bases; J trimming: 10 bases; junction bases outside the gene matches: 16. Germline assignment: CDR1 MNHEY and CDR2 SVGAGI. The CDR3 covers 15 residues. This CDR3 is CASSPWTGMQGGAFF. As DNA, the CDR3 is TGTGCCAGCAGCCCTTGGACAGGGATGCAGGGTGGAGCTTTCTTT.

The J gene is TRBJ2-5, the V gene TRBV28; TRBD2 might be the D (5 bases). The CDR3 loop spans 12 amino acids. Trimming took 10 bases from V and 0 from J, leaving 9 bases between them. Per germline, CDR1 MDHEN and CDR2 SYDVKM. The CDR3 region is CAIVDYQETQYF. The CDR3 DNA reads TGTGCCATTGTGGACTACCAAGAGACCCAGTACTTC.

The chain couples TRBV20-1 to TRBJ2-5, with D unclear. The DNA end is a closer match to TRBJ2-7, so the J assignment may be wrong. This CDR3 comprises 10 residues. CDR1 and CDR2 from the germline V gene are DFQATT and SNEGSKA (reference sequence). In DNA form, the CDR3 reads TGCAGTGCTCAGAACTACGAGCAGTACTTC. Its protein product is CSAQNYEQYF.

The chain has TRBV13 and TRBJ2-5, with 15 bases lining up with TRBD2. There are 18 residues in the CDR3. Unmatched junction bases numbered 8, after V lost 3 bases and J lost 3 bases. The germline V gene encodes CDR1 PRHDT and CDR2 FYEKMQ (reference sequence). The CDR3 protein is CASSFPRRTSGREETQYF. The CDR3 coding sequence is TGTGCCAGCAGCTTTCCCCGACGGACTAGCGGGAGGGAAGAGACCCAGTACTTC.

The CDR3 loop is CASSLTGAGGTGELFF. The CDR3 nucleotides are TGTGCCAGCAGCCTTACGGGCGCAGGGGGTACCGGGGAGCTGTTTTTT. The genes are TRBV5-4 and TRBJ2-2, with 7 bases that match TRBD1. The CDR3 loop spans 16 amino acids. V shed 4 bases and J 5 bases; nucleotides not matched to a gene: 11. Germline V gives CDR1 SGHNT, CDR2 YYREEE (reference sequence).

The chain employs TRBV4-3 and TRBJ2-2; 10 nucleotides match TRBD2. This CDR3 contains 18 residues. The trim removed 0 bases at V and 2 bases at J, leaving 6 bases unmatched. Germline CDR1 reads LGHNA; CDR2 reads YSLEER. CDR3 in amino acids: CASSQEAGGGENTGELFF. In nucleotides, the CDR3 is TGCGCCAGCAGCCAAGAAGCGGGGGGGGGAGAAAACACCGGGGAGCTGTTTTTT.